This TCR beta chain was captured in a study of beta chain features in type 1 diabetes. Study-wide findings and caveats: A moderate, significant TCRB CDR3 shortening appeared in type 1 diabetes across four CD4+ subsets.

V was clipped by 3 bases and J by 0 bases, with 15 bases between them. This CDR3 spans 17 amino acids. Germline CDR1 is LNHNV and CDR2 is YYDKDF (reference sequence). Cells sorted by CD45RO/CCR7/CD25/CD127/CD95/CD27 comprised CD4+ naive, central memory, regulatory and stem cell-like memory cells. As concerns this clone: The target antigen is unknown.

Expressed TCRB transcripts were sequenced after all isolated RNA was converted to cDNA. Produced via immunoSEQ multiplex PCR; TCRdb's table is partial and in-frame only. The table records more than 200,000 clones, approximately 16% of them present only once. What was sequenced was naive CD4+ T cells from blood. This rearrangement joins TRBV15 to TRBJ2-4, with D possibly matching TRBD2 (6 bases). The source of this sequence is a man in his thirties or forties with type 1 diabetes. CDR3 loop: CATSRTLGDLAKNIQYF. CDR3 nucleotides: TGTGCCACCAGCAGGACCCTTGGGGACTTAGCCAAAAACATTCAGTACTTC.